These 17 T cell receptor beta chains were sequenced from one sample in a study of blood T cell dynamics during melanoma immunotherapy. Using immunoSEQ multiplex PCR, the repertoire was profiled, and TCRdb retains in-frame clones only, with some absent. The repertoire holds about 7,300 clones, with over 65% as singletons. The time point was: week 3, after first cycle of checkpoint inhibitor. Sequencing used blood, obtained from a patient treated with checkpoint blockade. The receptor set was obtained from a human donor with melanoma.

The gene calls are TRBV7-9 and TRBJ2-7, with no clear D. Germline V gives CDR1 SEHNR, CDR2 FQNEAQ (reference sequence). The CDR3 totals 11 residues. V was cut by 5 bases and J by 0 bases, with 2 bases left in between. DNA for the CDR3: TGTGCCAGCAGCGTCTCCTACGAGCAGTACTTC. It translates to CASSVSYEQYF.

Only one count was recorded for this clone. The V call is TRBV9, the J call TRBJ1-2, with 8 bases that match TRBD1. Germline V gene sequence: CDR1 SGDLS, CDR2 YYNGEE. V gave up 3 bases and J gave up 7 bases; unmatched junction bases: 5. The CDR3 runs to 13 residues. CDR3 nucleotides: TGTGCCAGCAGCGCGGACAGGGAGACTGGCTACACCTTC. Its translation: CASSADRETGYTF. Using reference TRBV9 and TRBJ1-2 for the parts outside the CDR3, the full variable domain is DSGVTQTPKHLITATGQRVTLRCSPRSGDLSVYWYQQSLDQGLQFLIQYYNGEERAKGNILERFSAQQFPDLHSELNLSSLELGDSALYFCASSADRETGYTFGSGTRLTVV.

The gene calls are TRBV19 and TRBJ1-4; D is possibly TRBD1 (5 bases). The CDR3 runs 13 residues. Germline CDR1 is LNHDA and CDR2 is SQIVND (reference sequence). V was trimmed by 9 bases and J by 4 bases, leaving 12 bases between them. CDR3: CASGADINEKLFF. Here the CDR3 DNA reads TGTGCCAGCGGGGCCGACATTAATGAAAAACTGTTTTTT.

The chain carries TRBV7-9 and TRBJ2-7; maybe TRBD1 (5 bases). The ends were cut back, 1 base at V and 6 bases at J, with 13 bases in the middle. Per the germline V gene, CDR1 is SEHNR and CDR2 is FQNEAQ (reference sequence). The CDR3 is made up of 14 amino acids. Here the CDR3 reads CASSLGGGQGEQYF. The CDR3, as DNA: TGTGCCAGCAGCTTAGGTGGCGGCCAGGGCGAGCAGTACTTC.

This chain's CDR3 is CASSFSGAGNTIYF. The CDR3 DNA sequence: TGTGCCAGCAGTTTTTCAGGGGCTGGAAACACCATATATTTT. The chain uses TRBV28 and TRBJ1-3; a possible D gene is TRBD1 (6 bases). Trimming pared 3 bases from V and 2 bases from J, leaving 8 bases between. The germline CDR1 and CDR2 sequences are MDHEN and SYDVKM. The CDR3 is made up of 14 amino acids.

This clone was recorded a few times. The chain couples TRBV20-1 to TRBJ2-7; D call uncertain. This CDR3 spans 11 amino acids. Germline V gives CDR1 DFQATT, CDR2 SNEGSKA (reference sequence). The V end was cut by 3 bases, the J end by 5 bases, with 8 bases between. This chain's CDR3 is CSARDDHEQYF. DNA of the CDR3: TGCAGTGCTAGGGACGATCACGAGCAGTACTTC.

The chain employs TRBV9 and TRBJ2-1, with 8 bases matching TRBD2. Germline CDR1 SGDLS, CDR2 YYNGEE. This CDR3 contains 15 residues. V lost 2 bases, J lost 2 bases, and 3 bases stayed unmatched. In DNA, the CDR3 is TGTGCCAGCAGCGTTAGCGGGGAGACCTACAATGAGCAGTTCTTC. It yields the protein CASSVSGETYNEQFF.

The chain couples TRBV6-6 to TRBJ2-5, with D hard to call. V was cut by 0 bases and J by 6 bases, with 11 bases left in between. The CDR3 length is 14 residues. In germline, CDR1 is MNHNY, CDR2 SVGAGI (reference sequence). The CDR3 nucleotides are TGTGCCAGCAGTTACTCGAGAGTGGGGAAGACCCAGTACTTC. It translates to CASSYSRVGKTQYF.

This clone was seen more than once but under ten times. The chain has TRBV7-9 and TRBJ2-7, with 10 bases aligning to TRBD2. This CDR3 spans 14 amino acids. Germline lookup yields CDR1 SEHNR and CDR2 FQNEAQ (reference sequence). V was pared by 3 bases and J by 3 bases, with 2 bases of the junction left unmatched. CDR3 amino acids: CASSLASGGYEQYF. CDR3 sequence (DNA): TGTGCCAGCAGCTTGGCTAGCGGGGGCTACGAGCAGTACTTC.

V is TRBV18 and J is TRBJ2-7, with D possibly TRBD1 on 6 matching bases. V lost 5 bases to trimming and J lost 6 bases, with 20 bases between them. The length of the CDR3 is 15 residues. Germline loops: CDR1 KGHSH, CDR2 LQKENI. This chain's CDR3 is CASSKSVGVRGEQYF. Here the CDR3 DNA reads TGTGCCAGCTCAAAATCGGTAGGGGTCAGGGGCGAGCAGTACTTC.

The chain employs TRBV6-1 and TRBJ1-5, with 7 bases that match TRBD1. V dropped 8 bases and J dropped 5; count of bases not matched to a gene: 9. Germline V CDR1 and CDR2: MNHNS, SASEGT. The CDR3 totals 14 residues. The CDR3 DNA reads TGTGCCAGCGATTGGACAGGAAGTGATCAGCCCCAGCATTTT. Its protein product is CASDWTGSDQPQHF.

The chain links TRBV6-6 to TRBJ2-4, with D possibly TRBD1 on 5 matching bases. V was clipped by 5 bases and J by 1 base, with 12 bases between them. Germline V gene lookup returns CDR1 MNHNY and CDR2 SVGAGI (reference sequence). This CDR3 has 15 amino acids. The CDR3 sequence is CASSPSPGAKNIQYF. Written as DNA, the CDR3 is TGTGCCAGCAGTCCCAGCCCAGGGGCCAAAAACATTCAGTACTTC.

V usage is TRBV6-5 and J usage is TRBJ2-3, with D uncertain. Germline CDR1 reads MNHEY; CDR2 reads SVGAGI. The CDR3 contains 14 residues. The V and J ends lost 2 bases and 4 bases respectively, with 10 bases between them. CDR3 bases: TGTGCCAGCAGTTACGGAGAGGCATCAGATACGCAGTATTTT. This codes for CASSYGEASDTQYF.

The chain links TRBV6-1 to TRBJ1-1; TRBD1 matches at 9 bases. This CDR3 is 15 amino acids long. The V and J ends lost 4 bases and 2 bases, in that order; junction bases with no gene match: 5. Looked up from germline, CDR1 is MNHNS and CDR2 is SASEGT. The CDR3: CASSAPGQGNTEAFF. The CDR3 DNA sequence: TGTGCCAGCAGTGCCCCGGGACAGGGAAACACTGAAGCTTTCTTT.

The rearrangement joins TRBV6-6 to TRBJ1-3; no clear D gene. CDR1 and CDR2 (germline): MNHNY, SVGAGI (reference sequence). The length of the CDR3 is 11 residues. Trimming removed 6 bases from V and 8 bases from J, with 8 bases in between. CDR3 DNA sequence: TGTGCCAGCAGCCCCATGGACACCATATATTTT. Translating gives CASSPMDTIYF.

V gene TRBV29-1 combines with J gene TRBJ1-2; D unresolved. V lost 0 bases, J lost 7 bases, and 12 bases lay in between. The CDR3 sequence is 13 residues long. Germline V gene sequence: CDR1 SQVTM, CDR2 ANQGSEA. The CDR3 DNA sequence: TGCAGCGTTGAAGACGCAGGTTTTCGTGGCTACACCTTC. Protein product: CSVEDAGFRGYTF.

V and J are TRBV18 and TRBJ2-7, with 9 positions matching TRBD1. Trimming took 0 bases from V and 3 from J; bases not matched to a gene: 9. The CDR3 loop spans 17 amino acids. Germline-derived CDR1 and CDR2 are KGHSH and LQKENI. The CDR3 DNA reads as TGTGCCAGCTCACCACCGTCAAAAACAGGGGGCATCTACGAGCAGTACTTC. This encodes CASSPPSKTGGIYEQYF.